The 20 T cell receptor beta chains below were found in one sample sequenced in a study of blood T cell repertoires in COVID-19. Sequencing was performed with immunoSEQ multiplex PCR; in TCRdb, only in-frame clones are kept and a portion is missing. The sample holds roughly 150,000 clones, under 90% seen once. Sequencing input: PBMCs or T cells enriched from blood (not recorded which). The source of these receptors is a man aged 50 to 60 who had recovered from COVID-19.

At least ten counts were recorded for this clone. The V gene is TRBV9, the J gene TRBJ2-7; D is uncertain. The CDR3 consists of 14 residues. The germline CDR1 and CDR2 sequences are SGDLS and YYNGEE. The ends were cut back, 0 bases at V and 2 bases at J, with 9 bases in the middle. The CDR3 sequence is CASSVGTPPYEQYF. CDR3 nucleotides: TGTGCCAGCAGCGTAGGAACACCTCCCTACGAGCAGTACTTC.

This chain uses TRBV9 with TRBJ2-2; 7 bases fit TRBD2. After removal of 2 bases from V and 1 base from J, the junction contained 5 bases not matched to a gene. Per germline, CDR1 SGDLS and CDR2 YYNGEE. The CDR3 covers 16 residues. This CDR3 reads CASSVGASGNTGELFF. CDR3 nucleotide sequence: TGTGCCAGCAGCGTCGGCGCTAGCGGGAACACCGGGGAGCTGTTTTTT.

The rearrangement joins TRBV11-3 to TRBJ2-2; TRBD2 might be the D (7 bases). Trimming took 8 bases from V and 6 from J, leaving 16 bases between them. This CDR3 has 14 amino acids. From germline, CDR1 is SGHNT and CDR2 YENEEA. CDR3 loop: CASGRGTGSGELFF. The CDR3, as DNA: TGTGCCAGCGGGAGGGGAACAGGGTCCGGGGAGCTGTTTTTT.

This chain joins TRBV7-2 and TRBJ1-1, with D possibly being TRBD1 (6 bases). The CDR3 runs 13 residues. V lost 2 bases to trimming and J lost 5 bases, with 9 bases between them. The germline CDR1 and CDR2 sequences are SGHTA and FQGNSA. The CDR3 sequence is CASSLTGRTEAFF. The CDR3 DNA sequence: TGTGCCAGCAGCTTAACAGGGCGAACTGAAGCTTTCTTT.

V gene TRBV4-2 combines with J gene TRBJ2-6; tentative D call: TRBD2 (5 bases). Germline lookup yields CDR1 LGHNA and CDR2 YNFKEQ. The CDR3 loop spans 15 amino acids. V was shortened by 0 bases and J by 3 bases, with 6 bases between the two germline ends. In nucleotides, the CDR3 is TGTGCCAGCAGCCAAGAGGGGAGTGGGGCCAACGTCCTGACTTTC. Its protein product is CASSQEGSGANVLTF.

CDR3 nucleotides: TGTGCCAGCAGCCGACACCAGGGGCAGCCCCAGCATTTT. It yields the protein CASSRHQGQPQHF. V is TRBV7-8 and J is TRBJ1-5; a weak D match, TRBD1 (6 bases). From germline, CDR1 is SGHVS and CDR2 FQNEAQ. The CDR3 loop spans 13 amino acids. V lost 5 bases and J 7 bases, leaving 12 bases between the germline ends. Full variable domain (remainder filled in from reference TRBV7-8 and TRBJ1-5): GAGVSQSPRYKVAKRGQDVALRCDPISGHVSLFWYQQALGQGPEFLTYFQNEAQLDKSGLPSDRFFAERPEGSVSTLKIQRTQQEDSAVYLCASSRHQGQPQHFGDGTRLSIL.

V and J are TRBV4-2 and TRBJ2-6; TRBD2 might be the D (5 bases). The CDR3 is 16 amino acids. Between the trimmed V and J ends, which lost 0 bases and 5 bases, there was a span of 11 bases. Germline values: CDR1 LGHNA, CDR2 YNFKEQ. DNA of the CDR3: TGTGCCAGCAGCCAAGATCTCCGGGGATGGGCCAACGTCCTGACTTTC. Translation: CASSQDLRGWANVLTF.

The chain recombines TRBV5-6 with TRBJ2-5; no reliable D call. The CDR3 runs to 16 residues. Germline V CDR1 and CDR2: SGHDT, YYEEEE. The V gene lost 3 bases and the J gene lost 1 base, with 16 bases spanning the gap. CDR3 protein: CASSSTGVRVQETQYF. The CDR3 nucleotides are TGTGCCAGCAGCTCCACCGGAGTCCGCGTCCAAGAGACCCAGTACTTC.

Only one count was recorded for this clone. The chain joins TRBV7-8 to TRBJ1-3; perhaps TRBD1 as D (5 bases). Germline assignment: CDR1 SGHVS and CDR2 FQNEAQ. V dropped 5 bases and J dropped 2 bases, with 16 bases sitting between them. The CDR3 consists of 16 residues. The CDR3 spells CASSPTGGSTGNTIYF. The DNA for the CDR3 is TGTGCCAGCAGCCCTACGGGGGGGAGTACTGGAAACACCATATATTTT.

The chain uses TRBV7-2 and TRBJ2-1; D uncertain. This CDR3 has 12 amino acids. V lost 2 bases and J lost 10, with 9 bases in between. The V gene's germline CDR1 is SGHTA and CDR2 FQGNSA. Here the CDR3 DNA reads TGTGCCAGCAGCTTAATCACTAAAGAGCAGTTCTTC. This sequence encodes CASSLITKEQFF. The full variable domain, rest sourced from reference TRBV7-2 and TRBJ2-1, is GAGVSQSPSNKVTEKGKDVELRCDPISGHTALYWYRQSLGQGLEFLIYFQGNSAPDKSGLPSDRFSAERTGGSVSTLTIQRTQQEDSAVYLCASSLITKEQFFGPGTRLTVL.

The V and J genes are TRBV18 and TRBJ1-3, with D possibly matching TRBD1 (5 bases). Germline loops: CDR1 KGHSH, CDR2 LQKENI. The CDR3 consists of 15 residues. V lost 3 bases, J lost 2 bases, and 11 bases lay in between. CDR3 nucleotides: TGTGCCAGCTCACCGGCGGCAGGGACTGGAAACACCATATATTTT. This gives the protein CASSPAAGTGNTIYF.

This clone came up a few times. The chain joins TRBV11-3 to TRBJ2-1; 9 bases align to TRBD2. Trimming cost V 5 bases and J 4 bases; bases outside gene matches: 3. This CDR3 spans 14 amino acids. Germline assignment: CDR1 SGHNT and CDR2 YENEEA. The CDR3 here is CASSSGGPYNEQFF. CDR3 coding DNA: TGTGCCAGCAGCAGCGGGGGGCCTTACAATGAGCAGTTCTTC.

V and J are TRBV21-1 and TRBJ1-4; the table's D call of TRBD1 was not tested on the DNA. TRBV21-1 is a pseudogene. The CDR3 sequence is 16 residues long. The CDR3 nucleotides are TGTGCCAGCAGCATTCGGGCGGAGGGGGCAGGTGAAAAACTGTTTTTT. Its protein is CASSIRAEGAGEKLFF.

The V and J genes are TRBV6-5 and TRBJ1-2; possible D gene TRBD1, 5 bases. Per the germline V gene, CDR1 is MNHEY and CDR2 is SVGAGI. The CDR3 has 14 amino acids. Trimming took off 6 bases at V and 2 bases at J, with 13 bases between the two ends. CDR3 in amino acids: CASSQQASNYGYTF. The CDR3 nucleotides are TGTGCCAGCAGCCAACAGGCCTCGAACTATGGCTACACCTTC.

The chain has TRBV11-2 and TRBJ1-5, with TRBD1 matching over 7 bases. The ends lost 0 bases at V and 4 bases at J; junction bases unmatched: 6. The V gene's germline CDR1 is SGHAT and CDR2 FQNNGV. The CDR3 covers 16 residues. CDR3 nucleotides: TGTGCCAGCAGCTTAGAGACAGGGTGGGGGAATCAGCCCCAGCATTTT. Translation: CASSLETGWGNQPQHF.

V gene TRBV21-1 combines with J gene TRBJ1-4; TRBD1, the D gene given by the table, was not confirmed from the DNA. TRBV21-1 is a known pseudogene. The CDR3 has 14 amino acids. The CDR3 region has the DNA TGTGCCAGCAGCAATTGGAAAGGGGTGGAAAAACTGTTTTTT. Its translation is CASSNWKGVEKLFF.

This clone was picked up a small number of times. The chain employs TRBV18 and TRBJ1-3, with 7 bases aligning to TRBD1. The CDR3 sequence is 17 residues long. Germline assignment: CDR1 KGHSH and CDR2 LQKENI. V shed 2 bases, J shed 0 bases, and the junction held 7 bases outside the gene matches. CDR3 loop: CASSPKTGKGSGNTIYF. In DNA form, the CDR3 reads TGTGCCAGCTCACCAAAGACAGGGAAGGGCTCTGGAAACACCATATATTTT.

V and J are TRBV7-2 and TRBJ1-2, with 7 positions matching TRBD1. The CDR3 has 15 residues. After removal of 6 bases from V and 0 bases from J, the junction contained 7 bases not matched to a gene. Per the germline V gene, CDR1 is SGHTA and CDR2 is FQGNSA. CDR3 nucleotides: TGTGCCAGCAGGCCCCCCGGGACAGCTAACTATGGCTACACCTTC. It yields the protein CASRPPGTANYGYTF. The complete variable domain, with remaining parts taken from reference TRBV7-2 and TRBJ1-2, reads GAGVSQSPSNKVTEKGKDVELRCDPISGHTALYWYRQSLGQGLEFLIYFQGNSAPDKSGLPSDRFSAERTGGSVSTLTIQRTQQEDSAVYLCASRPPGTANYGYTFGSGTRLTVV.

The chain carries TRBV7-2 and TRBJ1-4; unclear D gene. Looked up from germline, CDR1 is SGHTA and CDR2 is FQGNSA. This CDR3 contains 14 residues. Between the trimmed V and J ends, which lost 0 bases and 5 bases, there was a span of 7 bases. The CDR3 region is CASSLAGLNEKLFF. CDR3 sequence (DNA): TGTGCCAGCAGCTTAGCTGGGCTCAATGAAAAACTGTTTTTT.

V and J are TRBV7-9 and TRBJ1-2; D unclear. The CDR3 is 13 amino acids. The germline V gene has CDR1 SEHNR and CDR2 FQNEAQ (reference sequence). Trimming pared 1 base from V and 4 bases from J, leaving 7 bases between. This CDR3 reads CASSLGRPYGYTF. The CDR3, as DNA: TGTGCCAGCAGCTTAGGCAGGCCCTATGGCTACACCTTC.